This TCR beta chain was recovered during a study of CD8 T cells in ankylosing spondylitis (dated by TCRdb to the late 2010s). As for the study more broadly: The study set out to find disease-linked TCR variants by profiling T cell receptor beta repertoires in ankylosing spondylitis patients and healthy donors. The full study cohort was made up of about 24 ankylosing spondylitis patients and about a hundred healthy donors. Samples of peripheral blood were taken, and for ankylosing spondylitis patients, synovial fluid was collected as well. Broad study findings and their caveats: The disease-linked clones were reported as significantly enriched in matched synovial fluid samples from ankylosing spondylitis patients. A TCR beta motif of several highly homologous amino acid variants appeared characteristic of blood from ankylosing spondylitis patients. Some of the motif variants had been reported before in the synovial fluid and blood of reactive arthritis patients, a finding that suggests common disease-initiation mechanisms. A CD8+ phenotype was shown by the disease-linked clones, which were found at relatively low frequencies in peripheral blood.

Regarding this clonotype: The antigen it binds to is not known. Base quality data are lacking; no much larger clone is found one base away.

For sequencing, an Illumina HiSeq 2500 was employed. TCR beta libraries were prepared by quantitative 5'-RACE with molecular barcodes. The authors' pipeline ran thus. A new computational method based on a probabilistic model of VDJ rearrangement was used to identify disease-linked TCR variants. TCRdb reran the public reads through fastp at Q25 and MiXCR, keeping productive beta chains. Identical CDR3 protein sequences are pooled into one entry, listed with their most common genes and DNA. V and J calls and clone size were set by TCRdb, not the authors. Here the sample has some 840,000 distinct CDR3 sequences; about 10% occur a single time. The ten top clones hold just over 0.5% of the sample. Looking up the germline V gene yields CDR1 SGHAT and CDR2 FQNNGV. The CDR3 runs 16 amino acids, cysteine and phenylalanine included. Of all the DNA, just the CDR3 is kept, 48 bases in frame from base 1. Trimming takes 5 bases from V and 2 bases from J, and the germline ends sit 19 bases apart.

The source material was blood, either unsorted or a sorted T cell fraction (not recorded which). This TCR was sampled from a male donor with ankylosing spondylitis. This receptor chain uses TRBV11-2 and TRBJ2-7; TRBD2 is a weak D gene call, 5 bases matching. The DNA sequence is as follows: TGTGCCAGCAGCCCCGGGAAGATACTAACGGCCTACGAGCAGTACTTC. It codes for CASSPGKILTAYEQYF.